This T cell receptor (beta chain) comes out of a study of T cells in Graves' hyperthyroidism and ophthalmopathy (dated by TCRdb to about 2019). About the full investigation: Peripheral blood samples were taken at the time of initial diagnosis, prior to any treatment. In roughly six Graves' hyperthyroidism patients, the study also compared T-cell repertoires from thyroid tissue with T-cell repertoires from blood. After sampling, hyperthyroidism patients received methimazole starting at 30 mg daily, and ophthalmopathy patients received high-dose intravenous methylprednisolone. To identify TCR V-J signatures that set the groups apart, the researchers used a discovery cohort of about a hundred patients, made up of 40 to 45 with Graves' ophthalmopathy and about 60 with stable Graves' hyperthyroidism. The 100 discovery patients were divided at random into training and test sets in a 7:3 ratio. Prospective prediction of ophthalmopathy was tested in an independent validation cohort of approximately 18 hyperthyroidism patients and 17 patients who later progressed to ophthalmopathy. TCR Vbeta CDR3 sequencing of 120 to 150 peripheral blood samples (43 ophthalmopathy, under 80 hyperthyroidism and about 17 progressor patients) is reported in the paper.

Graves' hyperthyroidism was defined as stable when no progression to ophthalmopathy occurred over 18 months of follow-up. Hyperthyroidism patients were newly diagnosed, with disease duration under 2 months, and aged 18 to 65 years. The study excluded patients with uncontrolled infections, other autoimmune diseases, pregnancy or lactation. Diagnoses were based on clinical symptoms, serum thyroxine and TRAb, thyroid ultrasound and orbital computed tomography. PBMCs were separated from about 10 ml of fresh peripheral blood using Ficoll-Paque density gradient centrifugation. Trizol reagent was used to extract total RNA, and RNA quality was then checked on an Agilent 2100 Bioanalyzer. Points the paper makes about the study in general: Ophthalmopathy was separated from stable hyperthyroidism by a 13 V-J signature model, with around 88% sensitivity and approximately 81% specificity obtained in cross-validation and 80%/75% obtained in testing. No statistical method was used to fix the sample size in advance, and group allocation was not hidden from the investigators. In validation, progression to ophthalmopathy was predicted by the model with nearly 71% sensitivity and 72% to 80% specificity, a median of roughly six months before onset. Most expanded thyroid clonotypes (frequency above 0.001) were also detected in blood, suggesting blood repertoires may reflect thyroid immune responses.

Amplification of TCR beta CDR3 regions was carried out from RNA transcripts. The TCR CDR3 was subjected to a first round of RT-PCR using the HTBI primer set and the Qiagen OneStep RT-PCR kit. Libraries were constructed in a second round of multiplex PCR, after which size selection and purification were carried out. Sequencing of the libraries was done on an Illumina HiSeq2000 using paired-end 100 bp reads. As for the authors' bioinformatics: Raw data were processed with SOAPnuke, discarding reads with adapters, uncalled bases, mean Phred below 15, or no exact constant-primer or identifier match. High-quality paired reads were merged with COPE v1.2.5, and unique nucleotide sequences were defined as clonotypes. Clonotypes were aligned to IMGT TRBV, TRBD and TRBJ reference segments using MiTCR v1.1. Only V-J combinations with frequency above 0.0001, covering approximately 99% of repertoires, were analysed. The TCS score was defined as the ratio of F50 (clonal expansion) to E x V (chaos), calculated using BLOSUM62-based TCRdist between CDR3 peptides within each V-J. Welch's t-statistics and random forest reduced 450 to 600 V-J features to about 12, which were used in a naive Bayes classifier (R e1071). TCRdb redid the processing of the public reads, applying fastp at Q25 and MiXCR, and retained in-frame beta chains. Entries are consolidated by CDR3 protein sequence, retaining the most common genes and DNA. None of the V and J calls come from the authors' own analysis; TCRdb made them. The sample records approximately 430,000 distinct CDR3 sequences, 15% to 19% of which are singletons. The ten largest clones capture roughly an eighth of the sample.

On this clonotype itself: The clone's antigen remains unknown. No per-base quality is available; no much larger clone lies one base away.

The germline V gene gives CDR1 as MNHNS and CDR2 as SASEGT. The germline V and J ends show losses of 6 bases and 7 bases respectively, and no gene match explains 24 bases of the junction. The cysteine opens and the phenylalanine closes a CDR3 of 20 amino acids. Left in the record is the CDR3 DNA by itself, 60 bases read in frame from the first base. Input material: blood. The receptor comes from a young woman with Graves' hyperthyroidism. Here the chain combines TRBV6-1 and TRBJ2-1; TRBD2 agrees with 10 junctional bases. CDR3 protein: CASSTTPRGGLAGVGNEQFF. The bases read TGTGCCAGCAGCACGACCCCACGGGGGGGGCTAGCGGGAGTAGGTAATGAGCAGTTCTTC.